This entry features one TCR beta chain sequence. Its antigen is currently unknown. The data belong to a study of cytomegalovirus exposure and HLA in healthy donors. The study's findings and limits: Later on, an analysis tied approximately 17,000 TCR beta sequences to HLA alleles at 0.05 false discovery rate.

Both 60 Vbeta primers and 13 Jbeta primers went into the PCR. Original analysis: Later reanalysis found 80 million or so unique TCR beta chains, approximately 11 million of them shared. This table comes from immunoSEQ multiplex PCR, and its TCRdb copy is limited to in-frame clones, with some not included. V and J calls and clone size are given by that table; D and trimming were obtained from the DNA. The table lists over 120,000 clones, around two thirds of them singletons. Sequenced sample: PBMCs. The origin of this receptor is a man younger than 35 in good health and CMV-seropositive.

The CDR3 protein is CASSYRQGSEKLFF. The CDR3 region has the DNA TGTGCCAGCAGTTACCGACAGGGGAGTGAAAAACTGTTTTTT. The genes are TRBV27 and TRBJ1-4; TRBD1 matches at 8 bases. CDR1 MNHEY and CDR2 SMNVEV come from the germline V gene (reference sequence). This CDR3 has 14 residues. Trimming took 4 bases from V and 7 from J; bases not matched to a gene: 5.